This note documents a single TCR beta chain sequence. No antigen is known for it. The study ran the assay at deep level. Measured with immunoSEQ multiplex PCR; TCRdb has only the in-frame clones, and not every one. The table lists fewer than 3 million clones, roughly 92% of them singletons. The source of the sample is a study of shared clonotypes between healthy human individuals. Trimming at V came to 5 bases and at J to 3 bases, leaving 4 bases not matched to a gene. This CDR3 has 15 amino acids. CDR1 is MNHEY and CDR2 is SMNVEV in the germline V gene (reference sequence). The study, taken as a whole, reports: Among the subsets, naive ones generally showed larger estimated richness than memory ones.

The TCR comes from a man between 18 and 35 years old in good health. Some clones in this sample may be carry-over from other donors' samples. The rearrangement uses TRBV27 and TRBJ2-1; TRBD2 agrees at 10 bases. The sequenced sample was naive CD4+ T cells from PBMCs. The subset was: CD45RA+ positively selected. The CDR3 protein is CASSRAGGYYNEQFF. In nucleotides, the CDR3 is TGTGCCAGCAGTAGAGCGGGAGGGTACTACAATGAGCAGTTCTTC.